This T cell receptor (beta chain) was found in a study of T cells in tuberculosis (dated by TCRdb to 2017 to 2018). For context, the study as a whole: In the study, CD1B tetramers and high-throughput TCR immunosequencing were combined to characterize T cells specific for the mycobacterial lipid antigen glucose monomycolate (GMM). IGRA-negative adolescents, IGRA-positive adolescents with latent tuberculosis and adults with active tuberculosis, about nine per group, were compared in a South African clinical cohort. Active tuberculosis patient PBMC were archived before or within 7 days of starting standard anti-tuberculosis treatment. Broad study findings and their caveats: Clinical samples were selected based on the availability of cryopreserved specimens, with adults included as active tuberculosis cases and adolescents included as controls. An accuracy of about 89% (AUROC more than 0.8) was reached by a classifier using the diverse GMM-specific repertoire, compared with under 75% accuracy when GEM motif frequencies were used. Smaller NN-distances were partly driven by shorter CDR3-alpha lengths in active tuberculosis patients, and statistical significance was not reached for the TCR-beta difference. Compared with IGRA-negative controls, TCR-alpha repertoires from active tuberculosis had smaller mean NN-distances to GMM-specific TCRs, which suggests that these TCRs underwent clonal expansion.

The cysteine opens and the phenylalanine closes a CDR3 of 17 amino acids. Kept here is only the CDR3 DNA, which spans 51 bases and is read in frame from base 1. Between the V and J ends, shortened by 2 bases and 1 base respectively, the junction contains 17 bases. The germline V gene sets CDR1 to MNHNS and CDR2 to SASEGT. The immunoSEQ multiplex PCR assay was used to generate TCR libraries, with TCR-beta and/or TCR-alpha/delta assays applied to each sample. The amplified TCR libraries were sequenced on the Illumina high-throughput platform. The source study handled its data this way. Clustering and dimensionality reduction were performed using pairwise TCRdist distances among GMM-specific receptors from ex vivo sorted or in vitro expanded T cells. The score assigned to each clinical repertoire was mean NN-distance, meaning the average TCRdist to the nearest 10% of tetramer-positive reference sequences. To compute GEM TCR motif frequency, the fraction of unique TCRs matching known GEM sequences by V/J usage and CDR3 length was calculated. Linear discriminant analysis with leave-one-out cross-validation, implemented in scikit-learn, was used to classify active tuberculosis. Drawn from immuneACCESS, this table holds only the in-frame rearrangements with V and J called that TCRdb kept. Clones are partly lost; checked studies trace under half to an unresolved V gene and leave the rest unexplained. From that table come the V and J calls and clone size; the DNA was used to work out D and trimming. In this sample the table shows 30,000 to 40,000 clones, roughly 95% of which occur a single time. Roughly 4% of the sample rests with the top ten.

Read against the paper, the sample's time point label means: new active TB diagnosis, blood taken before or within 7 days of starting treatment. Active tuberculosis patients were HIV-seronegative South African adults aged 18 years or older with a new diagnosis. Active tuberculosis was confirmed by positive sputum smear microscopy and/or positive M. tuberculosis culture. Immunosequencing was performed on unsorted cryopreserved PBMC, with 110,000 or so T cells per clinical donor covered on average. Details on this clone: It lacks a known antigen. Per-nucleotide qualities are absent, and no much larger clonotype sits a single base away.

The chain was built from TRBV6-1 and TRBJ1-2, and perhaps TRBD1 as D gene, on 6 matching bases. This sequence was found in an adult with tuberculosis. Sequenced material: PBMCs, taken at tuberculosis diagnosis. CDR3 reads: CASSEWAFGQINYGYTF. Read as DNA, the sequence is TGTGCCAGCAGTGAATGGGCATTTGGACAGATTAACTATGGCTACACCTTC.